This T cell receptor (beta chain) originates from a study of response to subunit inactivated influenza vaccine. One entry per CDR3 protein, called by TCRdb with MiXCR from the RT-PCR reads. The table has approximately 500,000 distinct CDR3 sequences, roughly a quarter seen once. On this clonotype itself: A read error likely explains this, since a far larger clone differs by one base.

Germline V gene data show CDR1 as SGHAT and CDR2 as FQNNGV. The CDR3 spans 11 residues. These same data were also listed under a study on T cells expressing NK-cell markers. That study adds: Generation of TCR beta cDNA was performed by 5'RACE template switching incorporating UMIs.

The sequences come from CD4+ T cells sorted from PBMCs, collected less than 13 days after vaccination. This sequence was found in a man aged 50 to 59 who received an inactivated influenza vaccine. This chain joins TRBV11-2 and TRBJ2-5; D is unclear. The CDR3, as DNA: TGTGCCAGCAGCTACCAAGATACCCAGTACTTC. This gives the protein CASSYQDTQYF.